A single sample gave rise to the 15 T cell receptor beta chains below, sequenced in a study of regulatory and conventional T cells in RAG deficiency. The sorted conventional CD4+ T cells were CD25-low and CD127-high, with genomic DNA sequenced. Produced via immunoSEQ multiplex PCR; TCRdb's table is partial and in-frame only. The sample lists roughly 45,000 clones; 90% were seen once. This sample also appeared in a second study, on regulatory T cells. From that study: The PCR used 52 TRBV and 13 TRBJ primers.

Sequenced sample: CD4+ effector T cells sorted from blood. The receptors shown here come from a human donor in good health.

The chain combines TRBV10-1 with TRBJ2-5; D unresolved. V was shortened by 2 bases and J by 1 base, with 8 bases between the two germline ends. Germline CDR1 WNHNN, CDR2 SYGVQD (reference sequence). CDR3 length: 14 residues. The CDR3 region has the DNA TGCGCCAGCAGTGAGAATTTGGGCCAAGAGACCCAGTACTTC. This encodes CASSENLGQETQYF.

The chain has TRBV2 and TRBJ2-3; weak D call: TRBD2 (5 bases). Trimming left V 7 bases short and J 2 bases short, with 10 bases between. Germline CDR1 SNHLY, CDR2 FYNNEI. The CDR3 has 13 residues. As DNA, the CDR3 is TGTGCCAGCAAGAGGAGGACCACAGATACGCAGTATTTT. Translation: CASKRRTTDTQYF.

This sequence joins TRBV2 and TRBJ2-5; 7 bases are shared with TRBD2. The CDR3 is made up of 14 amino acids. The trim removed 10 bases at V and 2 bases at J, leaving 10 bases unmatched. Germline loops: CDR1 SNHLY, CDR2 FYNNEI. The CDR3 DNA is TGTGCCACCAGAGGACCAGCGGGGCAAGAGACCCAGTACTTC. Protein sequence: CATRGPAGQETQYF.

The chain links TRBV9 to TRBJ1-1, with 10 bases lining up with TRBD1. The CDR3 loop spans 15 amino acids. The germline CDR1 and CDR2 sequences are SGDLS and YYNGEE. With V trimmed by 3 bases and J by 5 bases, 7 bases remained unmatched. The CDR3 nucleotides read TGTGCCAGCAGCGAGACCGGGACAGGGGTTACTGAAGCTTTCTTT. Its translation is CASSETGTGVTEAFF.

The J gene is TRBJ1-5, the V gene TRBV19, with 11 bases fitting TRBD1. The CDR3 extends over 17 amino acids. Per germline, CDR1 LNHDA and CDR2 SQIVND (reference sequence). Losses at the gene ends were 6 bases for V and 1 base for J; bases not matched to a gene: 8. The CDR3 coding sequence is TGTGCCAGTAGACCGGGACAGGGGGGCGCGAGCAATCAGCCCCAGCATTTT. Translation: CASRPGQGGASNQPQHF.

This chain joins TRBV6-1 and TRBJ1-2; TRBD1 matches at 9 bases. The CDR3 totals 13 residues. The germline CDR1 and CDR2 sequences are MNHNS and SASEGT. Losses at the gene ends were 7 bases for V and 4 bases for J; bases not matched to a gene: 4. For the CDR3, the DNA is TGTGCCAGCACCTTGACAGGGGGCTATGGCTACACCTTC. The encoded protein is CASTLTGGYGYTF.

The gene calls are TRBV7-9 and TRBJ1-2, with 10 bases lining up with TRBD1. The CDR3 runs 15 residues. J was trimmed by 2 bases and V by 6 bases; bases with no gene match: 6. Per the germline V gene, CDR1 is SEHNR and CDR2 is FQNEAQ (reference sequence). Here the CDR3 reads CASRFWTGGNYGYTF. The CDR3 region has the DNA TGTGCCAGCAGATTTTGGACAGGGGGAAACTATGGCTACACCTTC.

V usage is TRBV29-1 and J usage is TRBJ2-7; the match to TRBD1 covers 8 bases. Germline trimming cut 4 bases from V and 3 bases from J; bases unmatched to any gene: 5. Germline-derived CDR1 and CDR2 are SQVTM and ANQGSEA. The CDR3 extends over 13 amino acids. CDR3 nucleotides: TGCAGCGTTGGACAGGGGAACGTCTACGAGCAGTACTTC. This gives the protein CSVGQGNVYEQYF.

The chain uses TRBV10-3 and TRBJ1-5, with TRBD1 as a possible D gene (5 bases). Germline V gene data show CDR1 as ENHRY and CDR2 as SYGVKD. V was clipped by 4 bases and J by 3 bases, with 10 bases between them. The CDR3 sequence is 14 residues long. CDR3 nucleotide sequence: TGTGCCATCAGTGGGGACGGATACAATCAGCCCCAGCATTTT. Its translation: CAISGDGYNQPQHF.

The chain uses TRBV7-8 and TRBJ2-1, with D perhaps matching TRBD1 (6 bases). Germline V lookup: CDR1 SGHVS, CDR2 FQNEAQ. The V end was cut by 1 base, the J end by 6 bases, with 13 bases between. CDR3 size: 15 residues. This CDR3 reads CASSLEGRGSNEQFF. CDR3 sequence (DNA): TGTGCCAGCAGCTTAGAGGGCAGGGGTAGCAATGAGCAGTTCTTC. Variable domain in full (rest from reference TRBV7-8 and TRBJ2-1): GAGVSQSPRYKVAKRGQDVALRCDPISGHVSLFWYQQALGQGPEFLTYFQNEAQLDKSGLPSDRFFAERPEGSVSTLKIQRTQQEDSAVYLCASSLEGRGSNEQFFGPGTRLTVL.

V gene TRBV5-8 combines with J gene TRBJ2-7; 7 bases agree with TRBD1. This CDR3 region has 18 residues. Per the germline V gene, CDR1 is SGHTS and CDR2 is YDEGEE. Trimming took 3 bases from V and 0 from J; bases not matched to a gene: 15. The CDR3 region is CASSSWIGGYKSSYEQYF. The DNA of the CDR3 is TGTGCCAGCAGCTCATGGATAGGGGGCTATAAGAGCTCCTACGAGCAGTACTTC.

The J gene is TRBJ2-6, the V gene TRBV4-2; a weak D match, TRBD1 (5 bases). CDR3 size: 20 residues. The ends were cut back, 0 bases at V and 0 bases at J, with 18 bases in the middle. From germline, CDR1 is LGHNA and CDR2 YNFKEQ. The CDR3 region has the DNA TGTGCCAGCAGCCAAGACCCAATCCAGGGTCTCCGCTCTGGGGCCAACGTCCTGACTTTC. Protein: CASSQDPIQGLRSGANVLTF.

The CDR3 DNA reads TGTGCCAGCAGCGTAGTAGTTATGGGCGAGCAGTACTTC. It translates to CASSVVVMGEQYF. J is TRBJ2-7 and V is TRBV9, with D unclear. The CDR3 length is 13 residues. V lost 0 bases and J 6 bases, leaving 10 bases between the germline ends. Germline loops: CDR1 SGDLS, CDR2 YYNGEE.

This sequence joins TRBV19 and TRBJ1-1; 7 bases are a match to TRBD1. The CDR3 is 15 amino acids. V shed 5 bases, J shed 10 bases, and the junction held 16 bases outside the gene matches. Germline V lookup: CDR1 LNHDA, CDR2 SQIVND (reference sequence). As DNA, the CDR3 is TGTGCCAGTAGTTCTCAGGACAGGTCCCTGCTCCGAGCTTTCTTT. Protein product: CASSSQDRSLLRAFF.

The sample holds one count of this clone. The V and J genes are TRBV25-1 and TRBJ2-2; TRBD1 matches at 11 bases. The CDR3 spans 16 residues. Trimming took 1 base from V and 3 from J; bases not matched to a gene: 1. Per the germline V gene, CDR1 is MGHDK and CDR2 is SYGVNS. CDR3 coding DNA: TGTGCCAGCAGTGAATCGGACAGGGGGCACACCGGGGAGCTGTTTTTT. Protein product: CASSESDRGHTGELFF.